The clone carrying this T cell receptor (beta chain) was detected many times. The donors, aged 6 to 90, were healthy Caucasians from Russia. Total RNA, at least 5 micrograms per sample, came from PBMCs. This record belongs to a study of blood T cells in healthy people across ages. For the second PCR, which ran for about 6 to 11 cycles, a sample-barcoded 5' primer and a J-beta primer mix were used. Using its own MiXCR run on the 5' RACE reads, TCRdb lists one record per CDR3 protein. The data contain some 940,000 distinct CDR3 sequences, almost 30% of them singletons. Another study also made use of these data, one on T cells of mothers and their children. That publication notes: In related and unrelated pairs alike, thymic selection shapes TCR recombination output, with inherited differences minor. The overlap seen between related mothers and children slightly exceeded that of unrelated pairs, though not significantly.

The sequenced material came from blood. This TCR was sampled from a woman between 35 and 50 years old in good health.

In DNA form, the CDR3 reads TGTGCCAGCAGACTGACAGGGTCCGACAATGAGCAGTTCTTC. Protein sequence: CASRLTGSDNEQFF. The gene calls are TRBV7-3 and TRBJ2-1; TRBD1 agrees at 7 bases. Germline trimming cut 6 bases from V and 5 bases from J; bases unmatched to any gene: 7. Per germline, CDR1 SGHTA and CDR2 FQGTGA. The CDR3 totals 14 residues. The whole variable domain, remainder taken from reference TRBV7-3 and TRBJ2-1, is GAGVSQTPSNKVTEKGKYVELRCDPISGHTALYWYRQSLGQGPEFLIYFQGTGAADDSGLPNDRFFAVRPEGSVSTLKIQRTERGDSAVYLCASRLTGSDNEQFFGPGTRLTVL.